A selection of T cell receptor beta chains follows, all from one sample in a study of blood T cell repertoires in COVID-19. The table came from immunoSEQ multiplex PCR; TCRdb's copy has only in-frame clones and leaves some out. The table lists roughly 250,000 clones, about 73% of them singletons. The sequencing sample was made of peripheral blood. Source of these receptors: an elderly woman with acute or convalescent COVID-19. Both conserved end residues are part of each CDR3. A D gene is named only where the DNA matches it firmly. Expanded clones get a size class; other rows say once, few or many, or leave the size out.

clone size: .
V gene: TRBV12-3/TRBV12-4
J gene: TRBJ1-1
D gene: TRBD1
CDR3 length: 13
CDR3 DNA: TGTGCCAGCAGGTGGACAGGGGGGACTGAAGCTTTCTTT
CDR3 protein: CASRWTGGTEAFF

clone size: .
V gene: TRBV10-3
J gene: TRBJ1-5
D gene: TRBD1
CDR3 length: 12
CDR3 DNA: TGTGCCATCAGGACAGGGGATCAGCCCCAGCATTTT
CDR3 protein: CAIRTGDQPQHF

clone size: .
V gene: TRBV3-1/TRBV3-2
J gene: TRBJ1-5
D gene: .
CDR3 length: 15
CDR3 DNA: TGTGCCAGCAGCCCCGGACAGCCTTACAATCAGCCCCAGCATTTT
CDR3 protein: CASSPGQPYNQPQHF

clone size: .
V gene: TRBV28
J gene: TRBJ2-7
D gene: .
CDR3 length: 12
CDR3 DNA: TGTGCCAGCAGTTTCGGTACTACGGGGCAGTACTTC
CDR3 protein: CASSFGTTGQYF

clone size: .
V gene: TRBV29-1
J gene: TRBJ2-1
D gene: TRBD2
CDR3 length: 15
CDR3 DNA: TGCAGCGTAATAACGGGACTAGGCGTCTACAATGAGCAGTTCTTC
CDR3 protein: CSVITGLGVYNEQFF

clone size: .
V gene: TRBV6-2/TRBV6-3
J gene: TRBJ1-5
D gene: TRBD1
CDR3 length: 17
CDR3 DNA: TGTGCCAGCAGTTACGGGACAGGGAAGTATGGCAATCAGCCCCAGCATTTT
CDR3 protein: CASSYGTGKYGNQPQHF

clone size: .
V gene: TRBV2
J gene: TRBJ2-4
D gene: TRBD1
CDR3 length: 15
CDR3 DNA: TGTGCCAGCACCCCAGGGGGCCTAGCCAAAAACATTCAGTACTTC
CDR3 protein: CASTPGGLAKNIQYF

clone size: once
V gene: TRBV11-2
J gene: TRBJ1-3
D gene: .
CDR3 length: 14
CDR3 DNA: TGTGCCAGCAGCCTCTCGGGATGGGGAAACACCATATATTTT
CDR3 protein: CASSLSGWGNTIYF

clone size: .
V gene: TRBV4-1
J gene: TRBJ1-6
D gene: .
CDR3 length: 14
CDR3 DNA: TGCGCCAGCAGCCAAGGTCTCAGTAATTCACCCCTCCACTTT
CDR3 protein: CASSQGLSNSPLHF

clone size: .
V gene: TRBV5-1
J gene: TRBJ2-3
D gene: .
CDR3 length: 17
CDR3 DNA: TGCGCCAGCAGCTCCCAGGCTGGGAGGTCTAGCACAGATACGCAGTATTTT
CDR3 protein: CASSSQAGRSSTDTQYF

clone size: .
V gene: TRBV27
J gene: TRBJ1-2
D gene: .
CDR3 length: 15
CDR3 DNA: TGTGCCAGCAGAGAACGGGGGGCGAATAACTATGGCTACACCTTC
CDR3 protein: CASRERGANNYGYTF

clone size: .
V gene: TRBV6-5
J gene: TRBJ1-5
D gene: .
CDR3 length: 14
CDR3 DNA: TGTGCCAGCAGTTCTGGACTGGCAAATCAGCCCCAGCATTTT
CDR3 protein: CASSSGLANQPQHF

clone size: .
V gene: TRBV6-5
J gene: TRBJ2-7
D gene: .
CDR3 length: 14
CDR3 DNA: TGTGCCAGCAGTTACGCCCAGGGCACCTACGAGCAGTACTTC
CDR3 protein: CASSYAQGTYEQYF

clone size: .
V gene: TRBV5-5
J gene: TRBJ1-5
D gene: .
CDR3 length: 16
CDR3 DNA: TGTGCCAGCAGCGCGATCGCCGGGAATAGCAATCAGCCCCAGCATTTT
CDR3 protein: CASSAIAGNSNQPQHF

clone size: .
V gene: TRBV7-6
J gene: TRBJ2-2
D gene: TRBD1
CDR3 length: 18
CDR3 DNA: TGTGCCAGCACCTCGCCGCTTGGCAGGGGGCGTTCGACCGGGGAGCTGTTTTTT
CDR3 protein: CASTSPLGRGRSTGELFF

clone size: .
V gene: TRBV6-2/TRBV6-3
J gene: TRBJ1-5
D gene: TRBD1
CDR3 length: 16
CDR3 DNA: TGTGCCAGCAGTGGTCGGGACAGGGGGCTTATTCAGCCCCAGCATTTT
CDR3 protein: CASSGRDRGLIQPQHF

clone size: .
V gene: TRBV5-4
J gene: TRBJ1-2
D gene: .
CDR3 length: 15
CDR3 DNA: TGTGCCAGCAGCTTGGGGACAGACGCACCGTATGGCTACACCTTC
CDR3 protein: CASSLGTDAPYGYTF

clone size: .
V gene: TRBV7-9
J gene: TRBJ1-2
D gene: TRBD1
CDR3 length: 14
CDR3 DNA: TGTGCCAGCAGCTCCCGGGACAGGGGGTCTGGCTACACCTTC
CDR3 protein: CASSSRDRGSGYTF

clone size: once
V gene: TRBV5-4
J gene: TRBJ2-7
D gene: TRBD2
CDR3 length: 16
CDR3 DNA: TGTGCCAGCAGCTTGGAACGAGCGGGGGGCTCCTACGAGCAGTACTTC
CDR3 protein: CASSLERAGGSYEQYF

clone size: .
V gene: TRBV20-1
J gene: TRBJ1-2
D gene: TRBD1
CDR3 length: 12
CDR3 DNA: TGCAGTGCTAGTATACAGGGGTATGGCTACACCTTC
CDR3 protein: CSASIQGYGYTF

clone size: .
V gene: TRBV29-1
J gene: TRBJ1-2
D gene: .
CDR3 length: 14
CDR3 DNA: TGCAGCGTTGGGGAGGGAGGGGGGTTCTATGGCTACACCTTC
CDR3 protein: CSVGEGGGFYGYTF

clone size: .
V gene: TRBV7-9
J gene: TRBJ2-7
D gene: TRBD1
CDR3 length: 16
CDR3 DNA: TGTGCCAGCAGCCCCCGGGTTTGGGGGACAGGGGGCGAGCAGTACTTC
CDR3 protein: CASSPRVWGTGGEQYF

clone size: .
V gene: TRBV4-1
J gene: TRBJ2-1
D gene: .
CDR3 length: 17
CDR3 DNA: TGCGCCAGCAGCCAAGAGACCCACCCGGGTTCCTACAATGAGCAGTTCTTC
CDR3 protein: CASSQETHPGSYNEQFF

clone size: .
V gene: TRBV11-2
J gene: TRBJ2-1
D gene: TRBD2
CDR3 length: 15
CDR3 DNA: TGTGCCAGCAGCTTTACTAGCGGGAGGGGAAATGAGCAGTTCTTC
CDR3 protein: CASSFTSGRGNEQFF

clone size: .
V gene: TRBV14
J gene: TRBJ1-3
D gene: .
CDR3 length: 15
CDR3 DNA: TGTGCCAGCAGCCAAGCAGTAAACTCTGGAAACACCATATATTTT
CDR3 protein: CASSQAVNSGNTIYF

clone size: few
V gene: TRBV11-2
J gene: TRBJ2-2
D gene: .
CDR3 length: 16
CDR3 DNA: TGTGCCAGCAGCTTACTGCAGGGGCGAGACACCGGGGAGCTGTTTTTT
CDR3 protein: CASSLLQGRDTGELFF

clone size: once
V gene: TRBV27
J gene: TRBJ1-2
D gene: .
CDR3 length: 13
CDR3 DNA: TGTGCCACTTCCCGTGCAGGGCCCTATGGCTACACCTTC
CDR3 protein: CATSRAGPYGYTF

clone size: .
V gene: TRBV29-1
J gene: TRBJ2-2
D gene: TRBD1
CDR3 length: 14
CDR3 DNA: TGCAGCGTTGAAACAAGACAGGGGGCCGGGGAGCTGTTTTTT
CDR3 protein: CSVETRQGAGELFF

clone size: .
V gene: TRBV5-1
J gene: TRBJ2-3
D gene: TRBD1
CDR3 length: 17
CDR3 DNA: TGCGCCAGCAGCCCTTCACCGGGACAGATAGGCACAGATACGCAGTATTTT
CDR3 protein: CASSPSPGQIGTDTQYF

clone size: once
V gene: TRBV6-5
J gene: TRBJ1-6
D gene: .
CDR3 length: 14
CDR3 DNA: TGTGCCAGCAGTACCCGGGGTTCAAATTCACCCCTCCACTTT
CDR3 protein: CASSTRGSNSPLHF

clone size: .
V gene: TRBV19
J gene: TRBJ2-5
D gene: TRBD2
CDR3 length: 15
CDR3 DNA: TGTGCCACCTCTCTGTCGGGACTAGCGACGGAGACCCAGTACTTC
CDR3 protein: CATSLSGLATETQYF

clone size: .
V gene: TRBV6-5
J gene: TRBJ1-1
D gene: .
CDR3 length: 12
CDR3 DNA: TGTGCCAGCAGTCCCGGGACACTTGAAGCTTTCTTT
CDR3 protein: CASSPGTLEAFF

clone size: .
V gene: TRBV6-5
J gene: TRBJ2-5
D gene: TRBD2
CDR3 length: 14
CDR3 DNA: TGTGCCAGCAGTCCTAGCGGTGGCTCGTGGACCCAGTACTTC
CDR3 protein: CASSPSGGSWTQYF

clone size: once
V gene: TRBV19
J gene: TRBJ1-2
D gene: .
CDR3 length: 16
CDR3 DNA: TGTGCCAGTAGTTGGCAGGGCCCCCAAGCTAACTATGGCTACACCTTC
CDR3 protein: CASSWQGPQANYGYTF

clone size: few
V gene: TRBV19
J gene: TRBJ1-3
D gene: .
CDR3 length: 15
CDR3 DNA: TGTGCCAGTAGTATGCGCCAGGGGCTTCGGGACACCATATATTTT
CDR3 protein: CASSMRQGLRDTIYF

clone size: once
V gene: TRBV6-5
J gene: TRBJ2-5
D gene: TRBD2
CDR3 length: 16
CDR3 DNA: TGTGCCAGCAGTTACCGGGGACTAGCGGGGCAGGAAACCCAGTACTTC
CDR3 protein: CASSYRGLAGQETQYF

clone size: .
V gene: TRBV2
J gene: TRBJ1-1
D gene: TRBD1
CDR3 length: 16
CDR3 DNA: TGTGCCAGCAGTCTGACAGGGGGATTGGGAAAGACTGAAGCTTTCTTT
CDR3 protein: CASSLTGGLGKTEAFF

clone size: .
V gene: TRBV6-6
J gene: TRBJ1-1
D gene: TRBD1
CDR3 length: 13
CDR3 DNA: TGTGCCAGCAAGGGATCAGGGGGCACTGAAGCTTTCTTT
CDR3 protein: CASKGSGGTEAFF

clone size: .
V gene: TRBV4-2
J gene: TRBJ1-2
D gene: TRBD1
CDR3 length: 14
CDR3 DNA: TGTGCCAGCAGCCCCGGACAGGGAAACTATGGCTACACCTTC
CDR3 protein: CASSPGQGNYGYTF

clone size: .
V gene: TRBV19
J gene: TRBJ1-3
D gene: TRBD1
CDR3 length: 13
CDR3 DNA: TGTGCCAGTAGACAGGGGGCCGGAAACACCATATATTTT
CDR3 protein: CASRQGAGNTIYF

clone size: few
V gene: TRBV15
J gene: TRBJ2-7
D gene: TRBD1
CDR3 length: 15
CDR3 DNA: TGTGCCACCAGCAAGGACAGGGGCGCTTCCTACGAGCAGTACTTC
CDR3 protein: CATSKDRGASYEQYF

clone size: .
V gene: TRBV10-3
J gene: TRBJ1-3
D gene: TRBD1
CDR3 length: 14
CDR3 DNA: TGTGCCATCGAGGGACAGGGAACTGGAAACACCATATATTTT
CDR3 protein: CAIEGQGTGNTIYF

clone size: .
V gene: TRBV2
J gene: TRBJ1-5
D gene: TRBD1
CDR3 length: 17
CDR3 DNA: TGTGCCAGCAGTGAAGTGAGGGGGCACCCGCTTAATCAGCCCCAGCATTTT
CDR3 protein: CASSEVRGHPLNQPQHF

clone size: once
V gene: TRBV7-9
J gene: TRBJ1-4
D gene: .
CDR3 length: 14
CDR3 DNA: TGTGCCAGCAGCACCCGGGGTGCTAATGAAAAACTGTTTTTT
CDR3 protein: CASSTRGANEKLFF

clone size: few
V gene: TRBV10-3
J gene: TRBJ2-2
D gene: .
CDR3 length: 15
CDR3 DNA: TGTGCCATCAAAGAACTTACAGGGAGGGGCGGGGAGCTGTTTTTT
CDR3 protein: CAIKELTGRGGELFF

clone size: .
V gene: TRBV7-9
J gene: TRBJ2-6
D gene: .
CDR3 length: 16
CDR3 DNA: TGTGCCAGCAGCTTACTTAAAATCTCTGGGGCCAACGTCCTGACTTTC
CDR3 protein: CASSLLKISGANVLTF

clone size: .
V gene: TRBV18
J gene: TRBJ1-3
D gene: .
CDR3 length: 16
CDR3 DNA: TGTGCCAGCTCACAAAGGGAGTTCTCAAAGGGAAACACCATATATTTT
CDR3 protein: CASSQREFSKGNTIYF

clone size: few
V gene: TRBV19
J gene: TRBJ2-7
D gene: TRBD1
CDR3 length: 13
CDR3 DNA: TGTGCCAGTACCCGGACAGGAGCCTACGAGCAGTACTTC
CDR3 protein: CASTRTGAYEQYF

clone size: .
V gene: TRBV27
J gene: TRBJ1-1
D gene: .
CDR3 length: 17
CDR3 DNA: TGTGCCAGCAGTTTCCAACTAACACGGACGGAGGACACTGAAGCTTTCTTT
CDR3 protein: CASSFQLTRTEDTEAFF

clone size: .
V gene: TRBV9
J gene: TRBJ2-1
D gene: .
CDR3 length: 15
CDR3 DNA: TGTGCCAGCAGCCCAAGGCGCGGGCCTAATAATGAGCAGTTCTTC
CDR3 protein: CASSPRRGPNNEQFF

clone size: .
V gene: TRBV6-5
J gene: TRBJ2-7
D gene: .
CDR3 length: 14
CDR3 DNA: TGTGCCAGCAGTACAGAACCAAACGACTACGAGCAGTACTTC
CDR3 protein: CASSTEPNDYEQYF

clone size: .
V gene: TRBV12-3/TRBV12-4
J gene: TRBJ1-2
D gene: .
CDR3 length: 13
CDR3 DNA: TGTGCCAGCACCCAGATACCAAGCTATGGCTACACCTTC
CDR3 protein: CASTQIPSYGYTF

clone size: .
V gene: TRBV3-1/TRBV3-2
J gene: TRBJ1-6
D gene: .
CDR3 length: 14
CDR3 DNA: TGTGCCAGCAGCCCGCTGGGCGAGACTTCACCCCTCCACTTT
CDR3 protein: CASSPLGETSPLHF

clone size: .
V gene: TRBV5-5
J gene: TRBJ2-7
D gene: .
CDR3 length: 13
CDR3 DNA: TGTGCCAGCAGCCCCCCGGCGGTGTACGAGCAGTACTTC
CDR3 protein: CASSPPAVYEQYF

clone size: .
V gene: TRBV9
J gene: TRBJ2-1
D gene: .
CDR3 length: 14
CDR3 DNA: TGTGCCAGCAATAGACCGGGATCCTACAATGAGCAGTTCTTC
CDR3 protein: CASNRPGSYNEQFF

clone size: .
V gene: TRBV10-3
J gene: TRBJ2-7
D gene: .
CDR3 length: 15
CDR3 DNA: TGTGCCATCAGTGAGGGTCAGGCGACGCTCTACGAGCAGTACTTC
CDR3 protein: CAISEGQATLYEQYF

clone size: .
V gene: TRBV29-1
J gene: TRBJ1-2
D gene: TRBD1
CDR3 length: 13
CDR3 DNA: TGCAGCGTCAAGACAGGGAGGAACTATGGCTACACCTTC
CDR3 protein: CSVKTGRNYGYTF